Presented here are 29 T cell receptor beta chains from one specimen sequenced in a study of T cell responses to AZD1222 COVID-19 vaccine. Sequencing used immunoSEQ multiplex PCR; TCRdb keeps in-frame clones, though not all of them. The table shows 100,000 to 120,000 clones, with approximately 86% occurring only once. Sequencing used peripheral blood, obtained on day 0 of AZD1222 vaccination. The receptors come from an adult in good health.

The chain recombines TRBV12-3 or TRBV12-4 with TRBJ2-3; D possibly uses TRBD1 or TRBD2 (5 bases each). CDR3 size: 13 residues. The V end was cut by 6 bases, the J end by 9 bases, with 16 bases between. The CDR3 DNA is TGTGCCAGCAGCAAGGGAGAAGGGGACACGCAGTATTTT. Protein: CASSKGEGDTQYF.

This clone was picked up a small number of times. The rearrangement links TRBV5-1 to TRBJ2-2; D perhaps matches TRBD1 (5 bases). The CDR3 consists of 14 residues. Trimming took 4 bases from V and 1 from J, leaving 8 bases between them. Germline CDR1 and CDR2: SGHRS and YFSETQ. CDR3 region: CASSGTGNTGELFF. In nucleotides, the CDR3 is TGCGCCAGCAGCGGTACAGGGAACACCGGGGAGCTGTTTTTT.

CDR3 nucleotides: TGTGCCAGCAGTGAATGGGGGGACAGGGATGGCTACACCTTC. This gives the protein CASSEWGDRDGYTF. The chain employs TRBV25-1 and TRBJ1-2, with TRBD1 matching 9 bases. Germline-derived CDR1 and CDR2 are MGHDK and SYGVNS. V shed 1 base and J 6 bases; nucleotides not matched to a gene: 3. The CDR3 runs 14 residues.

The chain combines TRBV28 with TRBJ2-3, with D tentatively TRBD2 (5 bases). CDR1 MDHEN and CDR2 SYDVKM come from the germline V gene. Trimming pared 3 bases from V and 0 bases from J, leaving 10 bases between. The CDR3 length is 15 residues. The chain's CDR3 is CASSFAGTSTDTQYF. CDR3 sequence (DNA): TGTGCCAGCAGTTTCGCGGGTACTAGCACAGATACGCAGTATTTT.

The J gene is TRBJ2-1, the V gene TRBV19, with TRBD2 matching 11 bases. The CDR3 is 16 residues long. CDR1 and CDR2 from the germline V gene are LNHDA and SQIVND (reference sequence). Losses at the gene ends were 5 bases for V and 7 bases for J; bases not matched to a gene: 10. The CDR3 region has the DNA TGTGCCAGTAGTTCCCCCGGGACTAGCGGACGAAATGAGCAGTTCTTC. Residues: CASSSPGTSGRNEQFF.

This chain links TRBV30 with TRBJ1-2; D is perhaps TRBD1 (6 bases). Germline CDR1 GTSNPN, CDR2 SVGIG (reference sequence). Trimming removed 2 bases at V and 6 bases at J, with 10 bases between. This CDR3 has 12 residues. The CDR3 nucleotides are TGTGCCTGGAGTCGGCAGGGGCATGGCTACACCTTC. Translated, it gives CAWSRQGHGYTF.

V gene TRBV5-4 combines with J gene TRBJ2-1; 9 bases match TRBD1. V lost 5 bases to trimming and J lost 0 bases; unmatched junction nucleotides: 6. The germline V gene encodes CDR1 SGHNT and CDR2 YYREEE (reference sequence). The CDR3 has 16 residues. In DNA, the CDR3 is TGTGCCAGCAGGTCCGACAGGGGGAGCTCCTACAATGAGCAGTTCTTC. It codes for CASRSDRGSSYNEQFF. The full variable domain, completed using reference TRBV5-4 and TRBJ2-1, is ETGVTQSPTHLIKTRGQQVTLRCSSQSGHNTVSWYQQALGQGPQFIFQYYREEENGRGNFPPRFSGLQFPNYSSELNVNALELDDSALYLCASRSDRGSSYNEQFFGPGTRLTVL.

CDR3 in DNA: TGTGCCAGCAGTTACGGCGATGACACCGGGACAGGCCATTTT. It yields the protein CASSYGDDTGTGHF. The chain employs TRBV6-5 and TRBJ1-5; 8 bases map to TRBD1. This CDR3 is 14 amino acids long. Germline CDR1 and CDR2: MNHEY and SVGAGI. With 2 bases clipped from V and 16 bases from J, the junction kept 13 bases outside the gene matches.

The CDR3 bases are TGTGCCAGCAGCCCGGCGTTCCGGGACAGGGATTTACCAACTAATGAAAAACTGTTTTTT. Its translation: CASSPAFRDRDLPTNEKLFF. The chain uses TRBV6-6 and TRBJ1-4; 9 nucleotides match TRBD1. Germline CDR1 and CDR2: MNHNY and SVGAGI (reference sequence). Trimming cost V 6 bases and J 0 bases; bases outside gene matches: 17. The CDR3 loop spans 20 amino acids.

The J gene is TRBJ2-5, the V gene TRBV7-9; D gene ambiguous. V was cut by 5 bases and J by 0 bases, with 10 bases left in between. This CDR3 is 14 amino acids long. CDR1 SEHNR and CDR2 FQNEAQ come from the germline V gene (reference sequence). CDR3 amino acids: CASSTRANQETQYF. DNA for the CDR3: TGTGCCAGCAGCACCCGAGCTAACCAAGAGACCCAGTACTTC.

The chain links TRBV5-8 to TRBJ1-5; tentative D call: TRBD1 (5 bases). The CDR3 runs to 14 residues. V shed 2 bases and J shed 7 bases, with 13 bases lying between them. The germline V gene encodes CDR1 SGHTS and CDR2 YDEGEE. CDR3 protein: CASSFGGFLQPQHF. Written as DNA, the CDR3 is TGTGCCAGCAGCTTCGGGGGATTTCTACAGCCCCAGCATTTT.

The sample holds a few counts of this clone. CDR3 sequence (DNA): TGCGCCAGCAGCTTAGGGCTAGGACAGGCCCGAAACACTGAAGCTTTCTTT. It yields the protein CASSLGLGQARNTEAFF. The chain employs TRBV5-1 and TRBJ1-1; 7 bases align to TRBD1. The CDR3 runs to 17 residues. The V and J ends lost 2 bases and 2 bases, in that order; junction bases with no gene match: 12. CDR1 is SGHRS and CDR2 is YFSETQ in the germline V gene.

The V call is TRBV6-4, the J call TRBJ1-2; TRBD1 agrees at 9 bases. Trimming cost V 0 bases and J 8 bases; bases outside gene matches: 4. Germline loops: CDR1 MRHNA, CDR2 SNTAGT. The CDR3 has 14 residues. CDR3 sequence reads: CASSDSDRGGGYTF. The CDR3 DNA reads TGTGCCAGCAGTGACTCGGACAGGGGCGGAGGCTACACCTTC.

The chain has TRBV7-7 and TRBJ2-3, with no clear D. The CDR3 has 13 amino acids. V was shortened by 5 bases and J by 6 bases, with 12 bases between the two germline ends. Germline values: CDR1 SSHAT, CDR2 FNYEAQ (reference sequence). Here the CDR3 reads CASSPDLRDTQYF. Here the CDR3 DNA reads TGTGCCAGCAGCCCAGATCTGCGGGATACGCAGTATTTT.

The rearrangement links TRBV2 to TRBJ2-3, with 11 bases aligning to TRBD2. There are 15 residues in the CDR3. V lost 7 bases to trimming and J lost 2 bases; unmatched junction nucleotides: 5. The germline CDR1 and CDR2 sequences are SNHLY and FYNNEI. DNA of the CDR3: TGTGCCAGCAATCGACTAGCGGGGTCCACAGATACGCAGTATTTT. Translating gives CASNRLAGSTDTQYF.

Here the CDR3 reads CASSPTTGELFF. The CDR3 nucleotides are TGTGCCAGCAGCCCAACCACCGGGGAGCTGTTTTTT. This chain links TRBV7-3 with TRBJ2-2, with D hard to call. This CDR3 contains 12 residues. Germline loops: CDR1 SGHTA, CDR2 FQGTGA. Trimming removed 5 bases from V and 4 bases from J, with 5 bases in between.

This rearrangement joins TRBV7-3 to TRBJ1-6, with 7 bases lining up with TRBD1. J gave up 6 bases and V 5 bases, and 4 bases lay outside the gene matches. The CDR3 runs 14 residues. Germline CDR1 reads SGHTA; CDR2 reads FQGTGA. The CDR3 sequence is CASSPGQTNSPLHF. DNA for the CDR3: TGTGCCAGCAGCCCGGGACAGACTAATTCACCCCTCCACTTT.

The chain is built from TRBV7-8 and TRBJ2-5; a weak D match, TRBD2 (5 bases). Germline V CDR1 and CDR2: SGHVS, FQNEAQ. The CDR3 totals 13 residues. Deletions cut 1 base from V and 5 bases from J, with 8 bases between. Written as DNA, the CDR3 is TGTGCCAGCAGCTTAGGAGGGTTGGAGACCCAGTACTTC. Protein: CASSLGGLETQYF.

The CDR3, as DNA: TGTGCCAGCAGTACCTACTTTTTTGACCCCTACGAGCAGTACTTC. As protein: CASSTYFFDPYEQYF. The chain is built from TRBV6-2 or TRBV6-3 and TRBJ2-7; D uncertain. CDR3 size: 15 residues. Deletions cut 5 bases from V and 2 bases from J, with 16 bases between. The germline V gene has CDR1 MNHEY and CDR2 SVGEGT.

The V and J genes are TRBV13 and TRBJ2-3; D ambiguous. CDR1 and CDR2 from the germline V gene are PRHDT and FYEKMQ (reference sequence). The CDR3 covers 13 residues. Trimming took 5 bases from V and 5 from J, leaving 11 bases between them. CDR3 DNA sequence: TGTGCCAGCAGCACCCAGCTGGAAGATACGCAGTATTTT. The encoded protein is CASSTQLEDTQYF.

The chain joins TRBV20-1 to TRBJ2-3; maybe TRBD1 (5 bases). Trimming removed 4 bases from V and 6 bases from J, with 5 bases in between. Germline CDR1 and CDR2: DFQATT and SNEGSKA (reference sequence). CDR3 length: 10 residues. This chain's CDR3 is CSATGDTQYF. The DNA of the CDR3 is TGCAGTGCTACAGGGGATACGCAGTATTTT.

The CDR3 spells CASSSSPRELYF. The CDR3 DNA reads as TGTGCCAGCAGTTCTTCCCCTCGCGAACTGTACTTC. This chain uses TRBV28 with TRBJ2-7; no definite D call. This CDR3 has 12 residues. Germline V gene sequence: CDR1 MDHEN, CDR2 SYDVKM. V lost 4 bases and J lost 12, with 16 bases in between.

This chain joins TRBV9 and TRBJ2-7; D ambiguous. The CDR3 has 15 amino acids. Germline assignment: CDR1 SGDLS and CDR2 YYNGEE. V gave up 3 bases and J gave up 6 bases, with 19 bases separating them. This CDR3 reads CASSEFSSFGLEQYF. CDR3 coding DNA: TGTGCCAGCAGCGAGTTTAGTAGTTTCGGTCTCGAGCAGTACTTC. Complete variable domain (other parts from reference TRBV9 and TRBJ2-7): DSGVTQTPKHLITATGQRVTLRCSPRSGDLSVYWYQQSLDQGLQFLIQYYNGEERAKGNILERFSAQQFPDLHSELNLSSLELGDSALYFCASSEFSSFGLEQYFGPGTRLTVT.

This sequence joins TRBV5-5 and TRBJ1-1, with D perhaps matching TRBD1 (6 bases). Germline values: CDR1 SGHKS, CDR2 YYEKEE (reference sequence). The CDR3 runs to 15 residues. Trimming pared 3 bases from V and 1 base from J, leaving 13 bases between. The CDR3 DNA sequence: TGTGCCAGCAGCTGGGGGCAGGTGGCGAACACTGAAGCTTTCTTT. This codes for CASSWGQVANTEAFF. Full variable domain (rest looked up from reference TRBV5-5 and TRBJ1-1): DAGVTQSPTHLIKTRGQQVTLRCSPISGHKSVSWYQQVLGQGPQFIFQYYEKEERGRGNFPDRFSARQFPNYSSELNVNALLLGDSALYLCASSWGQVANTEAFFGQGTRLTVV.

The CDR3 protein is CASSLSLRGTGASYGYTF. The DNA for the CDR3 is TGTGCCAGCAGTCTCTCCCTAAGGGGGACAGGGGCTTCCTATGGCTACACCTTC. The V gene is TRBV28, the J gene TRBJ1-2, with TRBD1 matching 10 bases. The V gene end was trimmed by 5 bases and the J gene end by 4 bases; junction bases not matched to a gene: 16. Germline V gives CDR1 MDHEN, CDR2 SYDVKM. CDR3 size: 18 residues.

The V gene is TRBV13, the J gene TRBJ1-5; D gene ambiguous. The CDR3 has 14 amino acids. Germline assignment: CDR1 PRHDT and CDR2 FYEKMQ (reference sequence). V lost 2 bases and J 5 bases, leaving 10 bases between the germline ends. CDR3 residues: CASSLKGIDQPQHF. The CDR3 bases are TGTGCCAGCAGCTTAAAAGGGATCGATCAGCCCCAGCATTTT.

This clone turned up a few times. V is TRBV3-1 (or the pseudogene TRBV3-2) and J is TRBJ2-1; TRBD2 matches at 7 bases. This CDR3 is 17 amino acids long. Germline lookup yields CDR1 LGHDT and CDR2 YNNKEL (reference sequence). Germline trimming cut 4 bases from V and 3 bases from J; bases unmatched to any gene: 12. CDR3 nucleotide sequence: TGTGCCAGCAGCCCAGAAGGAGCGGGAAACGGCTACAATGAGCAGTTCTTC. It translates to CASSPEGAGNGYNEQFF.

The chain joins TRBV14 to TRBJ1-6; D may be TRBD1 (6 bases). The CDR3 is made up of 15 amino acids. V gave up 6 bases and J gave up 2 bases, with 11 bases separating them. The germline V gene has CDR1 SGHDN and CDR2 FVKESK. CDR3 bases: TGTGCCAGCAGAAGAGGGGGGACCTATAATTCACCCCTCCACTTT. This translates into CASRRGGTYNSPLHF.

The chain joins TRBV3-1 (or the pseudogene TRBV3-2) to TRBJ2-7; 9 bases match TRBD1. The germline CDR1 and CDR2 sequences are LGHDT and YNNKEL (reference sequence). This CDR3 is 14 amino acids long. With V trimmed by 4 bases and J by 12 bases, 13 bases remained unmatched. CDR3 sequence: CASSRPGTGSTLYF. The CDR3 bases are TGTGCCAGCAGCCGACCCGGGACAGGGTCTACGTTGTACTTC.